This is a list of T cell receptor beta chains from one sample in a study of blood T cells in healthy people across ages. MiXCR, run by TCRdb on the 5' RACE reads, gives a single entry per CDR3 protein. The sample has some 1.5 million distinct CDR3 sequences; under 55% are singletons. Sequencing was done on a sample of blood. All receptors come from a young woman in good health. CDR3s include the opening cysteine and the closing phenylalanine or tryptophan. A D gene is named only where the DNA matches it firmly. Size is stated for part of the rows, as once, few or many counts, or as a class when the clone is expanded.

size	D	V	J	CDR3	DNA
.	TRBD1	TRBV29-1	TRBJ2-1	CSVLARQGWSNEQFF	TGCAGCGTCCTTGCCCGACAGGGATGGTCGAATGAGCAGTTCTTC
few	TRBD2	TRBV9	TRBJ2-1	CASSEGLAVTSSYNEQFF	TGTGCCAGCAGCGAGGGACTAGCGGTGACAAGCTCCTACAATGAGCAGTTCTTC
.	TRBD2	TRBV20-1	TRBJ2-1	CSAQPGTSGGNEQFF	TGCAGTGCCCAACCCGGGACTAGCGGGGGGAATGAGCAGTTCTTC
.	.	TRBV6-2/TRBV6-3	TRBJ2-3	CASVKNRGLSTDTQYF	TGTGCCAGCGTAAAGAACCGGGGGCTAAGCACAGATACGCAGTATTTT
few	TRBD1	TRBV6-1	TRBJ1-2	CASTSPDRALYGYTF	TGTGCCAGCACTTCCCCGGACAGGGCTCTCTATGGCTACACCTTC
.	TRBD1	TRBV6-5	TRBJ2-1	CAGSSDRDRGGNEQFF	TGTGCCGGCAGTTCGGACCGGGACAGGGGTGGTAATGAGCAGTTCTTC
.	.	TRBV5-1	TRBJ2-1	CASSLGATSQETQFF	TGCGCCAGCAGCTTGGGAGCGACGAGCCAAGAGACCCAGTTCTTC
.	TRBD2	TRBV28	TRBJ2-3	CASSLPSGRRPDTQYF	TGTGCCAGCAGTTTACCTAGCGGGAGGAGGCCAGATACGCAGTATTTT
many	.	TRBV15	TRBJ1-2	CATSEGNYGYTF	TGTGCCACCAGTGAGGGAAACTATGGCTACACCTTC
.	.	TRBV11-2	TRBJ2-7	CASSNLGPSYEQYF	TGTGCCAGCAGCAACCTAGGGCCCTCCTACGAGCAGTACTTC
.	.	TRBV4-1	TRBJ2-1	CASSQARGAYEQFF	TGCGCCAGCAGCCAAGCACGGGGTGCTTACGAGCAGTTCTTC
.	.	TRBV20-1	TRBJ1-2	CSTLDGNYGYTF	TGCAGTACGCTAGACGGGAACTATGGCTACACCTTC
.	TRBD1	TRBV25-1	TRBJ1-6	CASSAKQGPPLHF	TGTGCCAGCAGTGCCAAACAGGGGCCACCCCTCCACTTT
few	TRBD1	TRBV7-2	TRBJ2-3	CASSWPGTGNPDTQYF	TGTGCCAGCAGCTGGCCCGGGACAGGGAACCCAGATACGCAGTATTTT
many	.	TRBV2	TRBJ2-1	CASSGGLGNEQFF	TGTGCCAGCAGTGGTGGCCTAGGGAATGAGCAGTTCTTC
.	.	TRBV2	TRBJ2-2	CASSGVSNTGELFF	TGTGCCAGCAGTGGGGTGTCGAACACCGGGGAGCTGTTTTTT
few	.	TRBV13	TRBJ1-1	CASTLLGGTEAFF	TGTGCCAGCACTCTGCTGGGAGGCACTGAAGCTTTCTTT
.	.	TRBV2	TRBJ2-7	CASSEEGVAAYEQYF	TGTGCCAGCAGTGAAGAGGGGGTTGCGGCCTACGAGCAGTACTTC
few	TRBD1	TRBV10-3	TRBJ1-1	CAISESLGTASNTEAFF	TGTGCCATCAGTGAGTCTCTTGGGACAGCTTCCAACACTGAAGCTTTCTTT
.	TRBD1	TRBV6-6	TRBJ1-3	CASSYTGGENTIYF	TGTGCCAGCAGTTATACAGGGGGCGAAAACACCATATATTTT